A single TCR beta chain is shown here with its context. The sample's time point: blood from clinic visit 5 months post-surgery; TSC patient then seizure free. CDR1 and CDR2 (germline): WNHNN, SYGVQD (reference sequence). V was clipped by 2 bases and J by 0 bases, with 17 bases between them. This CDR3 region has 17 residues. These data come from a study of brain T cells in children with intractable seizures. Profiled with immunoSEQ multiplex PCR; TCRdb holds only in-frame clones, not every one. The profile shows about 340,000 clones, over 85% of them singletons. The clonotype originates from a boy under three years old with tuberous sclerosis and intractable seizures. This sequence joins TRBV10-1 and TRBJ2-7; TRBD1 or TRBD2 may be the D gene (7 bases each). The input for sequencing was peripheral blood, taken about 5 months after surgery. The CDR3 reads CASSEPTGEGRSYEQYF. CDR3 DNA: TGCGCCAGCAGTGAGCCTACAGGGGAGGGGCGCTCCTACGAGCAGTACTTC.